This TCR beta chain is drawn from a study of CD8 T cells in ankylosing spondylitis (dated 2017 in TCRdb). In the study overall: To find TCR variants linked to disease, the study profiled T cell receptor beta repertoires in ankylosing spondylitis patients and healthy donors. The whole study cohort included 108 healthy donors and 20 to 30 ankylosing spondylitis patients. Peripheral blood was sampled, and synovial fluid was additionally collected from ankylosing spondylitis patients. General conclusions and limits of the study: In peripheral blood, the disease-linked clones were found at relatively low frequencies and had a CD8+ phenotype. The disease-linked clones were reported as significantly enriched in matched synovial fluid samples from ankylosing spondylitis patients. Some motif variants had previously been reported in the synovial fluid and blood of reactive arthritis patients, which suggests shared mechanisms of disease initiation. Blood from ankylosing spondylitis patients appeared to be characterized by a TCR beta motif made up of under ten highly homologous amino acid variants.

Note on this clonotype: Its target antigen remains unknown. The input lacks base qualities; no much larger clone sits a single base away.

V sheds 6 bases and J sheds 1 base, leaving 9 bases between their ends. The CDR3 numbers 14 residues from cysteine through phenylalanine. CDR3 DNA only is kept here, 42 bases in frame from base 1. The instrument was an Illumina HiSeq 2500. TCR beta libraries were prepared by quantitative 5'-RACE with molecular barcodes. The paper's processing steps were these. A new computational method based on a probabilistic model of VDJ rearrangement was used to identify disease-linked TCR variants. TCRdb took the public reads, trimmed them with fastp at Q25, ran MiXCR for clone calling and kept in-frame beta chains. All rows with the same CDR3 protein become a single entry with the most common DNA and genes. The V and J calls, along with clone size, are taken from TCRdb and not from the paper's own processing. The sample yields some 250,000 distinct CDR3 sequences; roughly a quarter were counted once. 0.61% of the sample is in the top ten clones.

The sample comprised blood, either unsorted or a sorted T cell fraction (not recorded which). The clonotype was recovered from a male donor with ankylosing spondylitis or in good health (not recorded which). This chain is built from TRBV12-3 or TRBV12-4 and TRBJ2-2, with TRBD2 tentatively as D gene (5 bases match). The DNA is TGTGCCAGCAGACAGCGGAAGAACACCGGGGAGCTGTTTTTT. This codes for CASRQRKNTGELFF.